The source of this TCR beta chain is a study of monozygotic twins with cystic fibrosis. General study findings and limits: No link emerged between shared CDR3 counts and age, concordance or severity. Co-twins had the most similar V usage for 13 of 16 pairs, J for 8.

In regard to this clone: What it binds is unknown.

The table came from immunoSEQ multiplex PCR; TCRdb's copy has only in-frame clones and leaves some out. The table has about 36,000 clones, 75% to 95% seen once. Trimming took 5 bases from V and 4 from J, leaving 6 bases between them. The CDR3 is made up of 11 amino acids. Germline CDR1 and CDR2: MGHDK and SYGVNS. V is TRBV25-1 and J is TRBJ2-7; no clear D. The sample consisted of blood. The sequence was collected from a boy between 2 and 15 years old with cystic fibrosis. The chain's CDR3 is CASSYGYEQYF. The CDR3 coding sequence is TGTGCCAGCAGTTACGGATACGAGCAGTACTTC.